The next 21 T cell receptor beta chains were all read from a single sample in a study of beta chain features in type 1 diabetes. As every portion of the isolated RNA was reverse transcribed, the sequencing read expressed TCRB transcripts. Produced via immunoSEQ multiplex PCR; TCRdb's table is partial and in-frame only. The data hold around 500,000 clones, with approximately 10% observed a single time. Sequencing input: naive CD4+ T cells from blood. The receptors shown here come from a woman in her late teens or twenties in good health.

V usage is TRBV2 and J usage is TRBJ2-1, with D possibly TRBD1 on 6 matching bases. The ends were cut back, 7 bases at V and 4 bases at J, with 11 bases in the middle. This CDR3 has 13 residues. Per the germline V gene, CDR1 is SNHLY and CDR2 is FYNNEI. The CDR3 nucleotides read TGTGCCAGCAACAGGGACATATACAATGAGCAGTTCTTC. It translates to CASNRDIYNEQFF.

This clone was seen a single time. The chain uses TRBV5-1 and TRBJ1-2; unclear D gene. Germline V gives CDR1 SGHRS, CDR2 YFSETQ. The V gene lost 0 bases and the J gene lost 1 base, with 10 bases spanning the gap. This CDR3 has 15 residues. The CDR3 DNA reads TGCGCCAGCAGCTTGGAGGTCGCACTTAACTATGGCTACACCTTC. It yields the protein CASSLEVALNYGYTF. Supplemented by reference TRBV5-1 and TRBJ1-2, the full variable domain reads KAGVTQTPRYLIKTRGQQVTLSCSPISGHRSVSWYQQTPGQGLQFLFEYFSETQRNKGNFPGRFSGRQFSNSRSEMNVSTLELGDSALYLCASSLEVALNYGYTFGSGTRLTVV.

The genes are TRBV5-4 and TRBJ2-3; D is unclear. The germline V gene has CDR1 SGHNT and CDR2 YYREEE (reference sequence). CDR3 length: 12 residues. V was trimmed by 5 bases and J by 2 bases, leaving 6 bases between them. The CDR3 sequence is CASSFVTDTQYF. The CDR3 nucleotides are TGTGCCAGCAGTTTCGTCACAGATACGCAGTATTTT.

This clone came up a few times. The chain couples TRBV6-5 to TRBJ2-3; TRBD1 or TRBD2 may be the D gene (7 bases each). The ends were cut back, 10 bases at V and 8 bases at J, with 22 bases in the middle. CDR1 and CDR2 from the germline V gene are MNHEY and SVGAGI. This CDR3 is built from 14 residues. This CDR3 reads CATRGEGNRGTQYF. In nucleotides, the CDR3 is TGTGCCACCAGGGGGGAGGGCAATCGGGGTACGCAGTATTTT.

This chain connects TRBV20-1 to TRBJ1-1; tentative D call: TRBD1 (5 bases). Trimming cost V 3 bases and J 10 bases, with 9 bases left between them. From germline, CDR1 is DFQATT and CDR2 SNEGSKA (reference sequence). There are 10 residues in the CDR3. The DNA of the CDR3 is TGCAGTGCTAGGGGGGATCCAGCTTTCTTT. Its protein product is CSARGDPAFF.

This clone has just a few counts. The V call is TRBV20-1, the J call TRBJ2-7; TRBD1 is a possible D gene (5 bases). CDR1 is DFQATT, CDR2 SNEGSKA, per germline (reference sequence). Deletions cut 5 bases from V and 0 bases from J, with 5 bases between. This CDR3 is 11 amino acids long. The CDR3 spells CSAGHSYEQYF. The DNA of the CDR3 is TGCAGTGCTGGACACTCCTACGAGCAGTACTTC.

There are a few counts of this clone. The chain combines TRBV7-6 with TRBJ2-1; 7 bases are shared with TRBD2. Germline CDR1 and CDR2: SGHVS and FNYEAQ. J gave up 9 bases and V 4 bases, and 9 bases lay outside the gene matches. The CDR3 consists of 14 residues. CDR3 loop: CASSSWTSGGEQFF. The CDR3 DNA reads TGTGCCAGCAGCTCGTGGACTAGTGGGGGTGAGCAGTTCTTC.

This clone was seen more than once but under ten times. J is TRBJ1-1 and V is TRBV29-1, with 10 bases matching TRBD1. This CDR3 contains 13 residues. Germline CDR1 SQVTM, CDR2 ANQGSEA. The V segment lost 6 bases and the J segment 4 bases; nucleotides outside the gene matches: 5. The DNA for the CDR3 is TGCAGCGTGGGGGACAGGGGCAGCACTGAAGCTTTCTTT. Its protein product is CSVGDRGSTEAFF.

This clone was seen only a few times. This rearrangement joins TRBV4-2 to TRBJ2-1, with 11 bases that match TRBD2. The germline CDR1 and CDR2 sequences are LGHNA and YNFKEQ. This CDR3 has 17 residues. V was clipped by 0 bases and J by 8 bases; unmatched bases: 9. In DNA, the CDR3 is TGTGCCAGCAGCCAAGATACTAGCGGGAGAATGGTAGATGAGCAGTTCTTC. The encoded protein is CASSQDTSGRMVDEQFF.

This clone has a count of ten or more. This chain uses TRBV29-1 with TRBJ2-4; tentative D call: TRBD2 (6 bases). CDR3 length equals 12 residues. Germline-derived CDR1 and CDR2 are SQVTM and ANQGSEA. The V gene lost 4 bases and the J gene lost 7 bases, with 11 bases spanning the gap. The chain's CDR3 is CSVGETSNIQYF. CDR3 nucleotide sequence: TGCAGCGTTGGAGAGACTAGTAACATTCAGTACTTC.

There are a few counts of this clone. The rearrangement uses TRBV4-2 and TRBJ2-1, with D possibly being TRBD2 (5 bases). This CDR3 is 14 amino acids long. The ends were cut back, 3 bases at V and 5 bases at J, with 11 bases in the middle. In germline, CDR1 is LGHNA, CDR2 YNFKEQ. The CDR3 DNA is TGTGCCAGCAGCCAGGGAGTTCAGGACAATGAGCAGTTCTTC. It yields the protein CASSQGVQDNEQFF.

This clone has only a few counts. The J gene is TRBJ1-4, the V gene TRBV30; 7 bases are shared with TRBD1. V shed 3 bases, J shed 8 bases, and the junction held 24 bases outside the gene matches. The CDR3 runs 19 residues. The germline V gene has CDR1 GTSNPN and CDR2 SVGIG (reference sequence). CDR3 protein: CAWSPYSLDGTERREKLFF. The CDR3, as DNA: TGTGCCTGGAGCCCATACTCTCTCGACGGGACAGAACGGAGAGAAAAACTGTTTTTT.

This clone appeared many times. Other DNA sequences in this sample translate to the same CDR3. The chain recombines TRBV29-1 with TRBJ1-1; weak D call: TRBD1 (5 bases). Between the trimmed V and J ends, which lost 2 bases and 2 bases, there was a span of 6 bases. From germline, CDR1 is SQVTM and CDR2 ANQGSEA. The CDR3 consists of 12 residues. The CDR3: CSVEQGNTEAFF. Here the CDR3 DNA reads TGCAGCGTTGAACAGGGCAACACTGAAGCTTTCTTT.

The chain links TRBV28 to TRBJ2-2; the D gene is possibly TRBD2 (5 bases). The CDR3 length is 14 residues. Trimming removed 7 bases at V and 6 bases at J, with 15 bases between. CDR1 and CDR2 from the germline V gene are MDHEN and SYDVKM. CDR3 coding DNA: TGTGCCAGCACCAAGAGAGGGTTCGCCGGGGAGCTGTTTTTT. Translated, it gives CASTKRGFAGELFF.

The CDR3 nucleotides read TGTGCCAGCAGTGTGCAAGGGGGCACTGAAGCTTTCTTT. It yields the protein CASSVQGGTEAFF. The chain uses TRBV2 and TRBJ1-1; possibly TRBD1 for D (6 bases). Per the germline V gene, CDR1 is SNHLY and CDR2 is FYNNEI. The V end was cut by 4 bases, the J end by 4 bases, with 10 bases between. This CDR3 has 13 residues.

In this sample, this clone turned up a few times. The chain recombines TRBV6-4 with TRBJ2-2, with a tentative D call TRBD1 (5 bases). The CDR3 runs to 14 residues. The germline V and J ends were trimmed by 6 bases and 0 bases, with 8 bases remaining between them. CDR1 and CDR2 (germline): MRHNA, SNTAGT. The CDR3 region has the DNA TGTGCCAGCAGAGGGGTGGCGAACACCGGGGAGCTGTTTTTT. Protein sequence: CASRGVANTGELFF.

In this sample, this clone turned up a few times. The rearrangement uses TRBV28 and TRBJ2-1; D remains ambiguous. From germline, CDR1 is MDHEN and CDR2 SYDVKM. The CDR3 loop spans 12 amino acids. V dropped 7 bases and J dropped 7 bases, with 11 bases sitting between them. The CDR3 reads CASKIGLNEQFF. The CDR3 DNA sequence: TGTGCCAGCAAGATCGGGTTAAATGAGCAGTTCTTC.

J is TRBJ2-7 and V is TRBV6-5; D is uncertain. The CDR3 extends over 9 amino acids. The ends were cut back, 10 bases at V and 4 bases at J, with 5 bases in the middle. The germline gives CDR1 MNHEY, CDR2 SVGAGI. The CDR3 loop is CAILYEQYV. The CDR3 DNA is TGTGCCATCCTATACGAGCAGTACGTC.

This clone was seen a few times. The chain couples TRBV29-1 to TRBJ2-2, with 10 positions matching TRBD1. V shed 6 bases and J 6 bases; nucleotides not matched to a gene: 10. This CDR3 has 15 residues. Looked up from germline, CDR1 is SQVTM and CDR2 is ANQGSEA. The CDR3 here is CSVAGQGSIAGELFF. CDR3 DNA sequence: TGCAGCGTCGCGGGACAGGGGTCCATAGCCGGGGAGCTGTTTTTT.

The chain carries TRBV4-1 and TRBJ2-3; no clear D. This CDR3 contains 18 residues. V lost 1 base and J lost 2, with 19 bases in between. In germline, CDR1 is MGHRA, CDR2 YSYEKL. The CDR3 here is CASSQAPVVNGNTDTQYF. The CDR3 DNA reads TGCGCCAGCAGCCAAGCCCCAGTGGTGAACGGAAACACAGATACGCAGTATTTT.

V and J are TRBV11-3 and TRBJ1-1; no firm D call. The germline V gene encodes CDR1 SGHNT and CDR2 YENEEA. This CDR3 is built from 13 residues. V gave up 1 base and J gave up 4 bases, with 7 bases separating them. The CDR3 DNA reads TGTGCCAGCAGCTTAGTCGCAGGCACTGAAGCTTTCTTT. This codes for CASSLVAGTEAFF.